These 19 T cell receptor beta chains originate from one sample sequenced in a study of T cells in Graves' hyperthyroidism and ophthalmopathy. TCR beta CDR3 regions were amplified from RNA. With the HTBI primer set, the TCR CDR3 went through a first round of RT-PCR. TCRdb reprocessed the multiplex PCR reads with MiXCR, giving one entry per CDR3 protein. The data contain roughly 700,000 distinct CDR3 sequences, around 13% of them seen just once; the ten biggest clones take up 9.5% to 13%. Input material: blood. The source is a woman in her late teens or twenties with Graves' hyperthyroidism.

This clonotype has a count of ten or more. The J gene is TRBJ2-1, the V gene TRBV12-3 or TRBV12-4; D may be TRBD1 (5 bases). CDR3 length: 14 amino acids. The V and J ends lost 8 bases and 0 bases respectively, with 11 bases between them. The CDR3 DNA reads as TGTGCCAGCGTCAGGGCAGCCTCCTACAATGAGCAGTTCTTC. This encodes CASVRAASYNEQFF.

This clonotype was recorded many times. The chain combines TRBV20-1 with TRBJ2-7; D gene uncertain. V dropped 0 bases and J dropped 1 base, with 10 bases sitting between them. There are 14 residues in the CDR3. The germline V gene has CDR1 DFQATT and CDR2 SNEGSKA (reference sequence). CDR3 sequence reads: CSARDPAASYEQYF. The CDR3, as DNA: TGCAGTGCTAGAGATCCCGCGGCATCCTACGAGCAGTACTTC.

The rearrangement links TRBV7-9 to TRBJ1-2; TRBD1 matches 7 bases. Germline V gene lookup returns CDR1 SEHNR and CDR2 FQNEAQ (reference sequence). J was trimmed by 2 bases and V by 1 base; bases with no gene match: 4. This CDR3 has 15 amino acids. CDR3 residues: CASSLDKGANYGYTF. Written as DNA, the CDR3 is TGTGCCAGCAGCTTAGATAAGGGGGCGAACTATGGCTACACCTTC. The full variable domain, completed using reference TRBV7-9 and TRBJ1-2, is DTGVSQNPRHKITKRGQNVTFRCDPISEHNRLYWYRQTLGQGPEFLTYFQNEAQLEKSRLLSDRFSAERPKGSFSTLEIQRTEQGDSAMYLCASSLDKGANYGYTFGSGTRLTVV.

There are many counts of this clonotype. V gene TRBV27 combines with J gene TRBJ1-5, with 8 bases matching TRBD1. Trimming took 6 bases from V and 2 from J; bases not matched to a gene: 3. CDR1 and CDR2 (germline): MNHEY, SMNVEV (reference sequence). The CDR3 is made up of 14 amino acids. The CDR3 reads CASRDRVGNQPQHF. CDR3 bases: TGTGCCAGCAGGGACAGGGTTGGCAATCAGCCCCAGCATTTT.

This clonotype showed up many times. CDR3 amino acids: CSARAGASEDQPQHF. The CDR3 DNA reads as TGCAGTGCTAGGGCAGGGGCTTCAGAGGATCAGCCCCAGCATTTT. This rearrangement joins TRBV20-1 to TRBJ1-5; possible D gene TRBD1, 6 bases. The V gene lost 3 bases and the J gene lost 5 bases, with 17 bases spanning the gap. The germline V gene has CDR1 DFQATT and CDR2 SNEGSKA (reference sequence). There are 15 residues in the CDR3.

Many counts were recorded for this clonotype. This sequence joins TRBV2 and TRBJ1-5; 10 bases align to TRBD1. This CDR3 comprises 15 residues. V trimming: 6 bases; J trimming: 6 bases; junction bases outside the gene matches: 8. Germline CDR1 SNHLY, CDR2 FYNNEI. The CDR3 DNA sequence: TGTGCCAGCAGCCTAGTGGACAGGGGGGCTCAGCCCCAGCATTTT. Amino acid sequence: CASSLVDRGAQPQHF.

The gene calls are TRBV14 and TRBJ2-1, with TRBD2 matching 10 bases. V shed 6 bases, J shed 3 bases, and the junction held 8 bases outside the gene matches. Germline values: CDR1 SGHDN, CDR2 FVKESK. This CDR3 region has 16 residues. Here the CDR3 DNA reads TGTGCCAGCAGTTTTTTAGCGGGAGGAAACTACAATGAGCAGTTCTTC. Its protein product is CASSFLAGGNYNEQFF. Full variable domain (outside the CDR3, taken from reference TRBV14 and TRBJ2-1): EAGVTQFPSHSVIEKGQTVTLRCDPISGHDNLYWYRRVMGKEIKFLLHFVKESKQDESGMPNNRFLAERTGGTYSTLKVQPAELEDSGVYFCASSFLAGGNYNEQFFGPGTRLTVL.

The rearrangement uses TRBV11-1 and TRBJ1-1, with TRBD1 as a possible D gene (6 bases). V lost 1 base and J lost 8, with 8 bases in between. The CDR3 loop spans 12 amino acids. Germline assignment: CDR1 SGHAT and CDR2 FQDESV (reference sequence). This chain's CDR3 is CASSLGGQEAFF. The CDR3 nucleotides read TGTGCCAGCAGCTTAGGGGGGCAGGAAGCTTTCTTT.

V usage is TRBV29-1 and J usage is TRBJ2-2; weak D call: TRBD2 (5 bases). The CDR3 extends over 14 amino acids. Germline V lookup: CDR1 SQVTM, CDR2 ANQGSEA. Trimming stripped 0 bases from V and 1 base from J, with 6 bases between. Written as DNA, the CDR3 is TGCAGCGTTGAAGAGGGAGTGAACACCGGGGAGCTGTTTTTT. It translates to CSVEEGVNTGELFF.

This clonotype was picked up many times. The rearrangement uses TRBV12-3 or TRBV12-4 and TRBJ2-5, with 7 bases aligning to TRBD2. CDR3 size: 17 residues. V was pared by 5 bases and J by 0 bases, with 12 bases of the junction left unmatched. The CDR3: CASSPLWAGEYQETQYF. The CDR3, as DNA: TGTGCCAGCAGTCCTTTATGGGCGGGGGAGTACCAAGAGACCCAGTACTTC.

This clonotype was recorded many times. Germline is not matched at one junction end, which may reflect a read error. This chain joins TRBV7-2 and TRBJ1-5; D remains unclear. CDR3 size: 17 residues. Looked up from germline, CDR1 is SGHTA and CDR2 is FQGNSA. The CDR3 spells CASSLASWGRNDQPQHF. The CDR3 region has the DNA TGTGCCAGCAGCTTAGCGTCGTGGGGAAGAAACGATCAACCCCAGCATTTT.

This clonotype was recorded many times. Here the CDR3 DNA reads TGTGCCAGCACAATAGGCACCATGCTCTACGAGCAGTACTTC. It translates to CASTIGTMLYEQYF. The gene calls are TRBV2 and TRBJ2-7; D is ambiguous. Trimming removed 7 bases at V and 3 bases at J, with 16 bases between. The CDR3 has 14 amino acids. Per germline, CDR1 SNHLY and CDR2 FYNNEI. Combining the CDR3 with reference TRBV2 and TRBJ2-7 gives the whole variable domain EPEVTQTPSHQVTQMGQEVILRCVPISNHLYFYWYRQILGQKVEFLVSFYNNEISEKSEIFDDQFSVERPDGSNFTLKIRSTKLEDSAMYFCASTIGTMLYEQYFGPGTRLTVT.

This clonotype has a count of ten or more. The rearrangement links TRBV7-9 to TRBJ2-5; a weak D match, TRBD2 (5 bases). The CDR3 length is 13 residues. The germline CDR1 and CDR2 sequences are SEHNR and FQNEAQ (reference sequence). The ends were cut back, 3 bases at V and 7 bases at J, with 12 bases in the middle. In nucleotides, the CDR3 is TGTGCCAGCAGCTTCTTCGGGGAGAGGACCCAGTACTTC. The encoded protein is CASSFFGERTQYF.

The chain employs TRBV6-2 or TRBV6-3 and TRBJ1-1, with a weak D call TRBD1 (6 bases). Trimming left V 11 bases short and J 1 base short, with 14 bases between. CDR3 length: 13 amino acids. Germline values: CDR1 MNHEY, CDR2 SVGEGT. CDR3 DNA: TGTGCCTCCTGCAAGGGGGGGAACACTGAAGCTTTCTTT. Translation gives CASCKGGNTEAFF.

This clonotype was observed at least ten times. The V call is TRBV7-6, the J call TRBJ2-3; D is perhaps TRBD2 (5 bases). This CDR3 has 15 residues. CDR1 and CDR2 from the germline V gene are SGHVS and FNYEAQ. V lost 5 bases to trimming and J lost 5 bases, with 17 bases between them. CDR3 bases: TGTGCCAGCAGCCCGACTATCTGGGGTATAGATACGCAGTATTTT. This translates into CASSPTIWGIDTQYF.

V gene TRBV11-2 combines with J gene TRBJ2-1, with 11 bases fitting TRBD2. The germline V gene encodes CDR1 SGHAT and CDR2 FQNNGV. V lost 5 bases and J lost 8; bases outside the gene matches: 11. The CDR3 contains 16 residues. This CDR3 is CASSPKLAGVVDEQFF. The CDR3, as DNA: TGTGCCAGCAGCCCCAAACTAGCGGGAGTTGTAGATGAGCAGTTCTTC. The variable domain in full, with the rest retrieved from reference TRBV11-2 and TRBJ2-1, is EAGVAQSPRYKIIEKRQSVAFWCNPISGHATLYWYQQILGQGPKLLIQFQNNGVVDDSQLPKDRFSAERLKGVDSTLKIQPAKLEDSAVYLCASSPKLAGVVDEQFFGPGTRLTVL.

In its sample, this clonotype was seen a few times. As DNA, the CDR3 is TGTGCCAGCAGCTCGTTTAAAAGGACGGAAGATGGCTACACCTTC. It yields the protein CASSSFKRTEDGYTF. The V and J genes are TRBV7-9 and TRBJ1-2; D gene uncertain. The CDR3 loop spans 15 amino acids. The germline V gene has CDR1 SEHNR and CDR2 FQNEAQ (reference sequence). V lost 4 bases and J 6 bases, leaving 18 bases between the germline ends.

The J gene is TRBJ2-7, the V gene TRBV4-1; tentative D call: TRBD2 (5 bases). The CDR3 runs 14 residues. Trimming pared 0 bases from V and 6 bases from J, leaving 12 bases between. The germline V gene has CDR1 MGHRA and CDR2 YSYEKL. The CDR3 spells CASSQDLSAGEQYF. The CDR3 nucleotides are TGCGCCAGCAGCCAAGATCTTTCGGCGGGCGAGCAGTACTTC.

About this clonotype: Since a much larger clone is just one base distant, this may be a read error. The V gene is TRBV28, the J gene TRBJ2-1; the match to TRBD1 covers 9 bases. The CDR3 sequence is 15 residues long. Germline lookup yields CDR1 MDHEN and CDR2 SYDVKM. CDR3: CAGRSGTGLYNEQFF. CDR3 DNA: TGTGCCGGCAGGTCCGGGACAGGGCTATACAATGAGCAGTTCTTC.